This T cell receptor beta chain stems from a study of blood T cell repertoires in COVID-19 (dated by TCRdb to between 2020 and 2021). Regarding the research as a whole: Samples covering the acute and convalescent phases of COVID-19 were provided by collaborators in the United States, Italy and Spain. The repertoires were released in a freely available public database meant as a resource for research on the immune response to SARS-CoV-2. The sample metadata nearly always contained a de-identified subject ID, COVID-19 status, age in years and sex. The prospective study material was composed of cDNA or gDNA derived from T cells, B-cell-depleted T cells, or PBMCs. Subjects who had been exposed to COVID-19, were actively infected with it, or had recovered from it provided the deeply sampled blood TCRbeta repertoires that made up the dataset. Where HLA class I and class II types were available, the types were taken from metadata supplied by the sample provider, not from assay-based typing. The samples were drawn from two sources: the first 160 participants of the ongoing ImmuneRACE study, and 1,254 subjects contributed by 6 global collaborators. The full study reports these points: Clinical and demographic metadata were provided uncurated, with the amount varying by source and participant.

A second Seattle source provided samples from volunteer blood donors who had recovered from COVID-19. The collaborating institutions used their own protocols to collect whole blood in K2EDTA tubes. For TCRbeta analysis, collaborator samples were shipped as frozen whole blood, as isolated PBMCs, or as DNA extracted from either sample type. Taken from cysteine to phenylalanine, the CDR3 has 13 residues. Kept here is only the CDR3 DNA, which spans 39 bases and is read in frame from base 1. The germline V gene gives CDR1 as SGHRS and CDR2 as YFSETQ. The junction shows trimming of 0 bases on V and 7 bases on J, plus 10 bases between the germline ends. TCRbeta CDR3 regions were amplified from genomic DNA using the immunoSEQ Assay, a bias-controlled multiplex PCR. As for how the authors treated the data: The number of nucleated cells in each sample was estimated from the amplification of reference gene primers within the assay. Sequence reads were collapsed and filtered to measure the absolute abundance of every unique TCRbeta CDR3 rearrangement. For each sample, productive Simpson clonality was calculated as the square root of Simpson's diversity index across productive rearrangements. Entries here come from immuneACCESS through TCRdb and include only in-frame sequences with V and J called. Some clones fail to appear in such tables; in the studies checked, an unresolved V gene covers under half of the shortfall, and the cause of the remainder is unknown. V, J and clone size are those of that table, while D and trimming were read from the DNA. This sample is represented by about 280,000 clones; around 88% of them were singletons. The ten largest clonotypes hold 2% to 2.5% of the sample.

Notes on this clone: No antigen is known for it. Qualities for individual bases were not recorded, and no much larger clone is one base off.

In this chain, TRBV5-1 is recombined with TRBJ1-2, with the D gene not confidently named. This clonotype was obtained from a woman under 40 who had recovered from COVID-19. The sequencing input was peripheral blood. The bases are TGCGCCAGCAGCTTGGTCGGAGGTCTTGGCTACACCTTC. This translates into CASSLVGGLGYTF.